This T cell receptor beta chain appears in the sequencing data of a study of T cells in localized non-small cell lung cancer. The table came from immunoSEQ multiplex PCR; TCRdb's copy has only in-frame clones and leaves some out. Here the sample spans 4,000 or so clones, about 31% being singletons. Notes on this clone: The antigen is not known.

Study outcomes and limitations: T cell clonality was highest in uninvolved adjacent lung, above tumor. A median of 57 clones ranked among the top 100 in tumor appeared in adjacent lung. Sequencing covered just one tumor region, so heterogeneity cannot be ruled out.

The CDR3 is 13 residues long. The V gene's germline CDR1 is MNHGY and CDR2 SAAAGT. Trimming cost V 4 bases and J 5 bases, with 11 bases left between them. This material consisted of normal lung tissue next to the tumor, taken before any cancer treatment. This chain joins TRBV6-8 and TRBJ1-1; TRBD1 might be the D (6 bases). The sequence was obtained from a male donor aged 60 or over with stage III lung adenocarcinoma. CDR3 sequence (DNA): TGTGCCAGCAGTTTAACAGGGAGAACTGAAGCTTTCTTT. The encoded protein is CASSLTGRTEAFF.